This TCR beta chain was captured by sequencing in a study of response to subunit inactivated influenza vaccine. TCRdb re-called the RT-PCR reads with MiXCR, one entry per CDR3 protein. In the table there are roughly 160,000 distinct CDR3 sequences, about 10% of which are singletons. Germline assignment: CDR1 SGDLS and CDR2 YYNGEE. CDR3 size: 16 residues. The ends lost 0 bases at V and 4 bases at J; junction bases unmatched: 6. This clonotype was sampled from a man between 50 and 75 years old who received an inactivated influenza vaccine. The sequenced sample was CD8+ T cells sorted from PBMCs, obtained roughly 24 months after vaccination. The chain has TRBV9 and TRBJ2-1; 8 bases map to TRBD1. The CDR3 reads CASSVGGDRMYNEQFF. CDR3 DNA sequence: TGTGCCAGCAGCGTAGGAGGGGACAGGATGTACAATGAGCAGTTCTTC.